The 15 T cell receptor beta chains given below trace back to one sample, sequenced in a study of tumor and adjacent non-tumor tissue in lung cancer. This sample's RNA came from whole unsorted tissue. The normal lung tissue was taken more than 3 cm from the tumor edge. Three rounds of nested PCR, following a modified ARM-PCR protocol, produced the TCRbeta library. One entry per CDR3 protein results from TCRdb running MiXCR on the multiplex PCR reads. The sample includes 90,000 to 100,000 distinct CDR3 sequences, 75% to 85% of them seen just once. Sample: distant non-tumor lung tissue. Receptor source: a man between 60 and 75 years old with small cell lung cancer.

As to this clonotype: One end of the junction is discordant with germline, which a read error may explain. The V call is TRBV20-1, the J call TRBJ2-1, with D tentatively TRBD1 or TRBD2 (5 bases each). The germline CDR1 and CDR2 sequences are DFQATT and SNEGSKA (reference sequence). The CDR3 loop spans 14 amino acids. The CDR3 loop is CSDRGVSGYNEQFF. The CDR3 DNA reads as TGTAGTGATAGAGGGGTCAGCGGTTACAATGAGCAGTTCTTC.

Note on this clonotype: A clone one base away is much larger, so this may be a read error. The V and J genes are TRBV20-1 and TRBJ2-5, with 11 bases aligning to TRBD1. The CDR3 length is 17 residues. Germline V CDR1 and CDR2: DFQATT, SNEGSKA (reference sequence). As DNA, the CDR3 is TGCAATGCTCAAGATTGGTGGGGACAGGGGGAACAAGAGACCCAGTACTTC. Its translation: CNAQDWWGQGEQETQYF.

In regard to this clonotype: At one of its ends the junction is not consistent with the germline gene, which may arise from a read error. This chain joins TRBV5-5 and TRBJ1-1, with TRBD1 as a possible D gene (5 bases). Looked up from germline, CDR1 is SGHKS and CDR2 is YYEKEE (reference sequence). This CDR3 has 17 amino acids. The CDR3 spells CATSMFISGRVNTEAFF. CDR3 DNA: TGTGCCACCAGCATGTTTATCTCGGGACGGGTAAACACTGAAGCATTCTTT.

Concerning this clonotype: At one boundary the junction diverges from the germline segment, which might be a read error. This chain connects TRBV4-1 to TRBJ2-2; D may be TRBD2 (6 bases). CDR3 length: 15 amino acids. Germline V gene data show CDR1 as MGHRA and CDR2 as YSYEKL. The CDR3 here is CATSSGWAYTGELFF. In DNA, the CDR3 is TGCGCCACCAGCAGCGGGTGGGCCTATACCGGGGAGCTGTTTTTT.

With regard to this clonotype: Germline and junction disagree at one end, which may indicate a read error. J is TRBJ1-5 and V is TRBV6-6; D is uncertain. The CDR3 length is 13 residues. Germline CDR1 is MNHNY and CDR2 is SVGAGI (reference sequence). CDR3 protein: CASSFQDGQPRHF. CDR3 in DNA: TGTGCAAGCAGTTTCCAGGATGGGCAGCCCCGGCATTTT.

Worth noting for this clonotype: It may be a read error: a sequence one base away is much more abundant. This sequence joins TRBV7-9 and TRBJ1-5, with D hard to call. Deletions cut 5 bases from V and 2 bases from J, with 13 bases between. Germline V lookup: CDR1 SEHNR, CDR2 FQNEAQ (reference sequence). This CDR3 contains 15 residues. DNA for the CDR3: TGTGCCAGCAGCAACGCCGGGCACGGCAATCAGCCCCAGCATTTT. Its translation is CASSNAGHGNQPQHF.

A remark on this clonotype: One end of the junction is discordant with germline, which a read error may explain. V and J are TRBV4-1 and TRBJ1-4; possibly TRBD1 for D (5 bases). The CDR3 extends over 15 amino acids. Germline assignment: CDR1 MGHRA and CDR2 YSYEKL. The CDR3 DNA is TGTGCCAGCACGGGACTTGTTAGAAATAGGGAAAAACTGTTTTTT. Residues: CASTGLVRNREKLFF.

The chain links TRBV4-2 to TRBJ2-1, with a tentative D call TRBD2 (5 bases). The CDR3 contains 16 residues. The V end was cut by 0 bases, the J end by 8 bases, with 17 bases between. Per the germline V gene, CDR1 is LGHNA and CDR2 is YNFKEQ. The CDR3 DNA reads TGTGCCAGCAGCCAAGATCCTTGTGGGAGATACGATGAGCAGTTCTTC. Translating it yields CASSQDPCGRYDEQFF.

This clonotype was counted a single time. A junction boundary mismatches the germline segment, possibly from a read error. The CDR3 spells CASSSRTGEEAFF. The CDR3 DNA follows: TGTGCTAGCAGCTCTAGGACAGGGGAGGAGGCTTTCTTT. The chain couples TRBV11-2 to TRBJ1-1, with 9 bases aligning to TRBD1. CDR3 size: 13 residues. Germline V gives CDR1 SGHAT, CDR2 FQNNGV.

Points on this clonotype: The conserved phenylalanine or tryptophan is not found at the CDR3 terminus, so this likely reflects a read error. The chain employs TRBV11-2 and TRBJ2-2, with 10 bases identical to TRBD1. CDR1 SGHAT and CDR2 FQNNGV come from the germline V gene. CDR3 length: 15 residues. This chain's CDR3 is CASNLGTGDTGELFS. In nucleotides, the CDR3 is TGTGCCAGCAACTTAGGGACAGGGGACACCGGAGAGCTGTTTTCT.

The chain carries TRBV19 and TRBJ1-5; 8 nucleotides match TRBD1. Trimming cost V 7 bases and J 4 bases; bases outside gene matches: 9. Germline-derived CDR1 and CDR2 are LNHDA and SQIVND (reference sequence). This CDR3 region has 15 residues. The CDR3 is CASKFGTGINQPQHF. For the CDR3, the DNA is TGTGCCAGTAAGTTCGGGACAGGCATTAATCAGCCCCAGCATTTT.

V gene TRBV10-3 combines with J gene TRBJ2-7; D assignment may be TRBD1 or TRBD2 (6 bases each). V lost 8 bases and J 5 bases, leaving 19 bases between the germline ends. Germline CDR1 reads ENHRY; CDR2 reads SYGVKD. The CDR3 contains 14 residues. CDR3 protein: CAIREPGQRDEQYF. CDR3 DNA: TGTGCCATCCGGGAGCCCGGACAGAGAGACGAGCAGTACTTC.

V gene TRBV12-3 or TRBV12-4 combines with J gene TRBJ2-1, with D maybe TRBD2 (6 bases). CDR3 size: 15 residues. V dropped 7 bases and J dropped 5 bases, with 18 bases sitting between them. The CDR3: CASTRTIGSHNEQFF. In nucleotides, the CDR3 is TGTGCCAGCACCCGCACTATCGGGAGTCACAATGAGCAGTTCTTC.

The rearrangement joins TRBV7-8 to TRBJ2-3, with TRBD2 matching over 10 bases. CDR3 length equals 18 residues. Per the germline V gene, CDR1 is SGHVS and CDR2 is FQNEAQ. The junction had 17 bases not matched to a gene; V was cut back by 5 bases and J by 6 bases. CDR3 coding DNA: TGTGCCAGCAGCCTACGGACTAGCGGAAGGACCGGGGCTGATACGCAGTATTTT. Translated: CASSLRTSGRTGADTQYF.

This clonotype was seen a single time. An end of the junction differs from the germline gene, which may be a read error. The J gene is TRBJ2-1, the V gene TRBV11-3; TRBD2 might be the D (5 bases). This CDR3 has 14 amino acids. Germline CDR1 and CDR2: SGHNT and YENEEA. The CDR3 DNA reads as TGTGCCAGCAGCTGGTGGAGGTCCTACAATGAGCAGCTCTTC. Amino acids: CASSWWRSYNEQLF.